A selection of T cell receptor beta chains follows, all from one sample in a study of T cell responses to AZD1222 COVID-19 vaccine. Clones were sequenced by immunoSEQ multiplex PCR, and TCRdb holds only the in-frame ones, with some missing. The sample shows approximately 100,000 clones, approximately 91% of them seen only once. The sequenced sample was peripheral blood, obtained on day 0 of MenACWY control vaccination. The receptors were sampled from an adult in good health. Each CDR3 is given with its conserved first and last residue. The D gene is left open where the match is weak. Where a row states a size, it is once, few, many or the class of an expanded clone; other rows omit it.

J gene: TRBJ1-2
V gene: TRBV9
clone size: -
D gene: TRBD1
CDR3 protein: CASTKDRDGYTF
CDR3 DNA: TGTGCCAGCACCAAAGACAGGGATGGCTACACCTTC

J gene: TRBJ2-5
V gene: TRBV7-2
clone size: -
D gene: -
CDR3 protein: CASSLGKQETQYF
CDR3 DNA: TGTGCCAGCAGCTTAGGCAAGCAAGAGACCCAGTACTTC

J gene: TRBJ2-7
V gene: TRBV28
clone size: -
D gene: TRBD1
CDR3 protein: CASDDRGLTYEQYF
CDR3 DNA: TGTGCCAGCGATGACAGGGGGCTTACCTACGAGCAGTACTTC

J gene: TRBJ2-1
V gene: TRBV7-3
clone size: -
D gene: -
CDR3 protein: CASSRGGTHNEQFF
CDR3 DNA: TGTGCCAGCAGCCGCGGAGGGACTCACAATGAGCAGTTCTTC

J gene: TRBJ1-2
V gene: TRBV5-6
clone size: -
D gene: -
CDR3 protein: CASSPEGGRYFYTF
CDR3 DNA: TGTGCCAGCAGCCCCGAAGGCGGACGGTATTTCTACACCTTC

J gene: TRBJ1-5
V gene: TRBV19
clone size: -
D gene: TRBD1
CDR3 protein: CASSMGTGSQPQHF
CDR3 DNA: TGTGCCAGTAGTATGGGGACAGGGAGTCAGCCCCAGCATTTT

J gene: TRBJ1-1
V gene: TRBV28
clone size: -
D gene: -
CDR3 protein: CASVRGGNTEAFF
CDR3 DNA: TGTGCCAGCGTACGGGGGGGGAACACTGAAGCTTTCTTT

J gene: TRBJ1-4
V gene: TRBV29-1
clone size: -
D gene: -
CDR3 protein: CSGGTTNEKLFF
CDR3 DNA: TGCAGCGGCGGGACAACTAATGAAAAACTGTTTTTT

J gene: TRBJ2-2
V gene: TRBV5-1
clone size: -
D gene: -
CDR3 protein: CASSLWGYRDVTGELFF
CDR3 DNA: TGCGCCAGCAGCTTGTGGGGTTACAGAGATGTCACCGGGGAGCTGTTTTTT

J gene: TRBJ1-1
V gene: TRBV19
clone size: -
D gene: -
CDR3 protein: CASSIDRVNTEAFF
CDR3 DNA: TGTGCCAGTAGTATAGACAGAGTGAACACTGAAGCTTTCTTT

J gene: TRBJ2-2
V gene: TRBV18
clone size: -
D gene: -
CDR3 protein: CASSPPQTTGELFF
CDR3 DNA: TGTGCCAGCTCACCACCGCAGACCACCGGGGAGCTGTTTTTT

J gene: TRBJ2-3
V gene: TRBV4-2
clone size: -
D gene: -
CDR3 protein: CASSQGWRDTQYF
CDR3 DNA: TGTGCCAGCAGCCAAGGCTGGAGAGATACGCAGTATTTT

J gene: TRBJ2-7
V gene: TRBV7-2
clone size: -
D gene: TRBD1
CDR3 protein: CASSSQGAGTGGGEQYF
CDR3 DNA: TGTGCCAGCAGCTCCCAGGGGGCCGGGACAGGGGGCGGCGAGCAGTACTTC

J gene: TRBJ2-7
V gene: TRBV6-4
clone size: -
D gene: -
CDR3 protein: CASSDNETGARYF
CDR3 DNA: TGTGCCAGCAGTGACAACGAAACAGGCGCCCGGTACTTC

J gene: TRBJ2-7
V gene: TRBV28
clone size: -
D gene: TRBD2
CDR3 protein: CASRRGLAGFREQYF
CDR3 DNA: TGTGCCAGCAGAAGGGGACTAGCGGGCTTCCGCGAGCAGTACTTC

J gene: TRBJ1-2
V gene: TRBV28
clone size: -
D gene: -
CDR3 protein: CASSYIQLPQLGYTF
CDR3 DNA: TGTGCCAGCAGTTACATCCAACTACCACAACTGGGCTACACCTTC

J gene: TRBJ1-2
V gene: TRBV7-2
clone size: -
D gene: -
CDR3 protein: CASSSRGLANYGYTF
CDR3 DNA: TGTGCCAGCAGCTCCCGGGGGCTAGCTAACTATGGCTACACCTTC

J gene: TRBJ2-7
V gene: TRBV7-8
clone size: -
D gene: -
CDR3 protein: CASSLFKHYEQYF
CDR3 DNA: TGTGCCAGCAGCTTGTTTAAGCACTACGAGCAGTACTTC

J gene: TRBJ2-1
V gene: TRBV9
clone size: -
D gene: -
CDR3 protein: CASSWSHGGNEQFF
CDR3 DNA: TGTGCCAGCTCCTGGTCCCACGGTGGAAATGAGCAGTTCTTC

J gene: TRBJ2-7
V gene: TRBV30
clone size: -
D gene: -
CDR3 protein: CAWRGVYYEQYF
CDR3 DNA: TGTGCCTGGAGAGGGGTTTACTACGAGCAGTACTTC

J gene: TRBJ2-2
V gene: TRBV7-8
clone size: few
D gene: -
CDR3 protein: CASSTPGGRLFF
CDR3 DNA: TGTGCCAGCAGCACACCGGGGGGCCGGCTGTTTTTT

J gene: TRBJ2-6
V gene: TRBV2
clone size: -
D gene: TRBD1
CDR3 protein: CASSESTGGSGANVLTF
CDR3 DNA: TGTGCCAGCAGTGAATCTACAGGGGGATCTGGGGCCAACGTCCTGACTTTC

J gene: TRBJ1-6
V gene: TRBV25-1
clone size: few
D gene: -
CDR3 protein: CASRGAGPHSPLHF
CDR3 DNA: TGTGCCAGCAGGGGGGCCGGACCCCATTCACCCCTCCACTTT

J gene: TRBJ2-7
V gene: TRBV4-2
clone size: -
D gene: TRBD2
CDR3 protein: CASSLEREGGYEQYF
CDR3 DNA: TGTGCCAGCAGCCTCGAGCGGGAGGGCGGCTACGAGCAGTACTTC

J gene: TRBJ2-1
V gene: TRBV4-3
clone size: -
D gene: TRBD2
CDR3 protein: CASSQSERGIVGDEQFF
CDR3 DNA: TGCGCCAGCAGCCAATCGGAGCGGGGGATTGTAGGAGATGAGCAGTTCTTC

J gene: TRBJ2-3
V gene: TRBV7-6
clone size: -
D gene: -
CDR3 protein: CASSLAEGSFTDTQYF
CDR3 DNA: TGTGCCAGCAGCTTAGCCGAGGGGTCATTCACAGATACGCAGTATTTT

J gene: TRBJ1-2
V gene: TRBV5-4
clone size: -
D gene: -
CDR3 protein: CASSLAGAGTPLLTGYTF
CDR3 DNA: TGTGCCAGCAGCTTGGCAGGGGCAGGGACTCCCCTCCTAACGGGCTACACCTTC

J gene: TRBJ1-1
V gene: TRBV6-5
clone size: -
D gene: -
CDR3 protein: CASGDAGGYTEAFF
CDR3 DNA: TGTGCCAGCGGCGACGCGGGGGGTTACACTGAAGCTTTCTTT

J gene: TRBJ1-1
V gene: TRBV11-1
clone size: -
D gene: -
CDR3 protein: CASSTGLGTEAFF
CDR3 DNA: TGTGCCAGCAGCACTGGGCTGGGGACTGAAGCTTTCTTT

J gene: TRBJ1-1
V gene: TRBV2
clone size: -
D gene: -
CDR3 protein: CASRQRADNTEAFF
CDR3 DNA: TGTGCCAGCAGACAACGGGCAGATAACACTGAAGCTTTCTTT

J gene: TRBJ1-1
V gene: TRBV19
clone size: -
D gene: -
CDR3 protein: CASTWGTGAGYTEAFF
CDR3 DNA: TGTGCCAGTACCTGGGGAACAGGTGCGGGGTACACTGAAGCTTTCTTT

J gene: TRBJ2-7
V gene: TRBV7-9
clone size: -
D gene: -
CDR3 protein: CASSLVAGTYEQYF
CDR3 DNA: TGTGCCAGCAGCTTAGTTGCAGGGACCTACGAGCAGTACTTC

J gene: TRBJ2-7
V gene: TRBV6-5
clone size: -
D gene: -
CDR3 protein: CASSLGGFSSYEQYF
CDR3 DNA: TGTGCCAGCAGTTTGGGCGGCTTTAGCTCCTACGAGCAGTACTTC

J gene: TRBJ2-2
V gene: TRBV9
clone size: -
D gene: TRBD2
CDR3 protein: CASGLAGNTGELFF
CDR3 DNA: TGTGCCAGCGGTCTAGCGGGGAACACCGGGGAGCTGTTTTTT

J gene: TRBJ1-1
V gene: TRBV28
clone size: -
D gene: TRBD1
CDR3 protein: CASSLDRAMNTEAFF
CDR3 DNA: TGTGCCAGCAGTTTGGACAGGGCGATGAACACTGAAGCTTTCTTT

J gene: TRBJ1-1
V gene: TRBV28
clone size: -
D gene: -
CDR3 protein: CASSPSGAMAEAFF
CDR3 DNA: TGTGCCAGCAGTCCGAGTGGGGCCATGGCTGAAGCTTTCTTT

J gene: TRBJ2-7
V gene: TRBV30
clone size: -
D gene: -
CDR3 protein: CAWTQDGSTYEQYF
CDR3 DNA: TGTGCCTGGACCCAGGACGGGAGCACCTACGAGCAGTACTTC

J gene: TRBJ2-3
V gene: TRBV2
clone size: few
D gene: -
CDR3 protein: CASSPDRITDTQYF
CDR3 DNA: TGTGCCAGCAGCCCCGACAGGATCACAGATACGCAGTATTTT

J gene: TRBJ2-2
V gene: TRBV10-3
clone size: -
D gene: -
CDR3 protein: CAIVSTGELFF
CDR3 DNA: TGTGCCATAGTCTCGACCGGGGAGCTGTTTTTT

J gene: TRBJ1-2
V gene: TRBV28
clone size: -
D gene: -
CDR3 protein: CASSSGQGADGYTF
CDR3 DNA: TGTGCCAGCAGTTCTGGACAAGGGGCTGATGGCTACACCTTC

J gene: TRBJ1-5
V gene: TRBV4-1
clone size: -
D gene: -
CDR3 protein: CASSQDGRPSNQPQHF
CDR3 DNA: TGCGCCAGCAGCCAAGATGGACGGCCTAGCAATCAGCCCCAGCATTTT

J gene: TRBJ1-5
V gene: TRBV28
clone size: -
D gene: -
CDR3 protein: CAGGVGRNQPQHF
CDR3 DNA: TGTGCCGGGGGTGTGGGGAGGAATCAGCCCCAGCATTTT

J gene: TRBJ1-1
V gene: TRBV18
clone size: -
D gene: -
CDR3 protein: CASSPPSRGNTEAFF
CDR3 DNA: TGTGCCAGCTCACCACCGAGCAGGGGGAACACTGAAGCTTTCTTT

J gene: TRBJ1-5
V gene: TRBV2
clone size: -
D gene: TRBD1
CDR3 protein: CASSLDRGDQPQHF
CDR3 DNA: TGTGCCAGCAGTTTAGACAGGGGGGATCAGCCCCAGCATTTT

J gene: TRBJ2-2
V gene: TRBV6-5
clone size: -
D gene: -
CDR3 protein: CASTLGFLTGELFF
CDR3 DNA: TGTGCCAGCACCCTCGGCTTCCTCACCGGGGAGCTGTTTTTT

J gene: TRBJ2-1
V gene: TRBV7-2
clone size: -
D gene: -
CDR3 protein: CASSLVSGRGNEQFF
CDR3 DNA: TGTGCCAGCAGCTTAGTTTCAGGCCGGGGGAATGAGCAGTTCTTC

J gene: TRBJ1-1
V gene: TRBV30
clone size: -
D gene: -
CDR3 protein: CAWSRSNTEAFF
CDR3 DNA: TGTGCCTGGAGTAGGAGCAACACTGAAGCTTTCTTT

J gene: TRBJ1-4
V gene: TRBV6-5
clone size: -
D gene: -
CDR3 protein: CASSYSRGGEKLFF
CDR3 DNA: TGTGCCAGCAGTTACTCGAGAGGGGGGGAAAAACTGTTTTTT

J gene: TRBJ1-2
V gene: TRBV4-1
clone size: -
D gene: TRBD1
CDR3 protein: CASRPRDRFYNNYGYTF
CDR3 DNA: TGCGCCAGTCGCCCTCGGGACAGGTTCTATAATAACTATGGCTACACCTTC